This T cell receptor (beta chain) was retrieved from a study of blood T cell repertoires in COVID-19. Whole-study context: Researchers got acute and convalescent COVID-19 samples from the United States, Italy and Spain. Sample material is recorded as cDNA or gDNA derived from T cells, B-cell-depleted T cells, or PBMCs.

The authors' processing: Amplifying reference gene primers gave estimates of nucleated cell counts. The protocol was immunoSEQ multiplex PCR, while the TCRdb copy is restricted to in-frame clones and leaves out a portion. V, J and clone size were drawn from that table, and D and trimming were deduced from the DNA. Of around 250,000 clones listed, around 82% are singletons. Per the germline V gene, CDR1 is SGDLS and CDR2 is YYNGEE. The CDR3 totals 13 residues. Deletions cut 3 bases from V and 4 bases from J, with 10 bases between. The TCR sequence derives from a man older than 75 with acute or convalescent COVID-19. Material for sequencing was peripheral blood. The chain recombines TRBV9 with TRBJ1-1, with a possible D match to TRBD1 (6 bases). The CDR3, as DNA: TGTGCCAGCAGCGGGACAGAGAGCACTGAAGCTTTCTTT. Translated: CASSGTESTEAFF.